This T cell receptor beta chain was captured by sequencing in a study of siplizumab effects on memory and regulatory T cells. Produced via immunoSEQ multiplex PCR; TCRdb's table is partial and in-frame only. The table records about 120,000 clones, just under 95% of them present only once. The V and J ends lost 5 bases and 5 bases, in that order; junction bases with no gene match: 20. The CDR3 loop spans 19 amino acids. CDR1 and CDR2 from the germline V gene are SGHVS and FQNEAQ. This TCR derives from a human donor in good health. The sequenced sample was CD4+ T cells sorted from blood. The V and J genes are TRBV7-8 and TRBJ2-1; TRBD2 matches 8 bases. The CDR3 loop reads CASSPPVYRGGLGNNEQFF. The CDR3 DNA reads as TGTGCCAGCAGCCCCCCCGTCTACCGGGGGGGTCTGGGAAACAATGAGCAGTTCTTC.